Below, 9 T cell receptor beta chains from the same sample are listed, as sequenced in a study of human T cells and chemical hapten exposure. Time point here: patch test 3, about 24 weeks after DPC sensitization. Treatment given: therapeutic diphenylcyclopropenone sensitization with weekly scalp DPC. MiXCR, run by TCRdb on the RACE reads, gives a single entry per CDR3 protein. The sample yields under 75,000 distinct CDR3 sequences, 11% seen once. The material was whole blood, obtained in connection with sensitization to the hapten diphenylcyclopropenone (DPC). These receptors all come from a woman aged 45-65 years with alopecia areata. Some clones in this sample may be carry-over from other donors' samples.

This chain links TRBV18 with TRBJ1-2; 9 bases are shared with TRBD1. This CDR3 spans 19 amino acids. Germline V gene lookup returns CDR1 KGHSH and CDR2 LQKENI. With 0 bases clipped from V and 5 bases from J, the junction kept 16 bases outside the gene matches. The CDR3, as DNA: TGTGCCAGCTCACCACCGAACCATTCCACCGGGACAGGGATTTATGGCTACACCTTC. As protein: CASSPPNHSTGTGIYGYTF.

In this sample, this clonotype turned up many times. This sequence joins TRBV7-9 and TRBJ1-3; D remains ambiguous. Germline assignment: CDR1 SEHNR and CDR2 FQNEAQ (reference sequence). The CDR3 sequence is 15 residues long. Between the trimmed V and J ends, which lost 5 bases and 0 bases, there was a span of 11 bases. CDR3 loop: CASSPQAVSGNTIYF. Here the CDR3 DNA reads TGTGCCAGCAGCCCCCAGGCGGTCTCTGGAAACACCATATATTTT.

The sample holds a few counts of this clonotype. This chain uses TRBV18 with TRBJ2-1; D assignment may be TRBD1 or TRBD2 (5 bases each). Germline loops: CDR1 KGHSH, CDR2 LQKENI. There are 14 residues in the CDR3. Between the trimmed V and J ends, which lost 3 bases and 4 bases, there was a span of 10 bases. DNA of the CDR3: TGTGCCAGCTCACCGGGGGTAGGTTACAATGAGCAGTTCTTC. Translation gives CASSPGVGYNEQFF.

This clonotype has ten or more counts. The rearrangement links TRBV19 to TRBJ2-5, with D hard to call. Looked up from germline, CDR1 is LNHDA and CDR2 is SQIVND (reference sequence). CDR3 length: 10 amino acids. Between the trimmed V and J ends, which lost 11 bases and 5 bases, there was a span of 9 bases. CDR3 sequence: CAGPGETQYF. CDR3 coding DNA: TGTGCCGGTCCTGGGGAGACCCAGTACTTC.

The chain employs TRBV20-1 and TRBJ1-5, with a tentative D call TRBD1 (5 bases). Per germline, CDR1 DFQATT and CDR2 SNEGSKA (reference sequence). Trimming removed 2 bases at V and 0 bases at J, with 17 bases between. CDR3 length: 17 amino acids. As DNA, the CDR3 is TGCAGTGCTAGACCCCCGGCGGGGACGGATAGCAATCAGCCCCAGCATTTT. Translated, it gives CSARPPAGTDSNQPQHF.

This clonotype was detected ten times or more. The chain has TRBV4-3 and TRBJ2-3; 8 bases map to TRBD1. The CDR3 has 14 residues. V lost 5 bases, J lost 14 bases, and 15 bases stayed unmatched. Germline CDR1 reads LGHNA; CDR2 reads YSLEER. CDR3 DNA sequence: TGCGCCAGCAGCGACCTTCTGGCGACAGGGGAGTTGTATTTT. The encoded protein is CASSDLLATGELYF.

The gene calls are TRBV4-2 and TRBJ1-1; 8 bases fit TRBD1. V lost 3 bases and J lost 4; bases outside the gene matches: 4. Germline CDR1 is LGHNA and CDR2 is YNFKEQ. This CDR3 has 14 residues. CDR3 nucleotides: TGTGCCAGCAGCCATTCCGACAGGGGCACTGAAGCTTTCTTT. Amino acid sequence: CASSHSDRGTEAFF.

The J gene is TRBJ1-5, the V gene TRBV19; D gene ambiguous. V was shortened by 6 bases and J by 7 bases, with 10 bases between the two germline ends. The CDR3 extends over 12 amino acids. CDR1 and CDR2 from the germline V gene are LNHDA and SQIVND (reference sequence). The DNA of the CDR3 is TGTGCCAGTAGCCCTCTCAGGCAGCCCCAGCATTTT. Amino acids: CASSPLRQPQHF.

The genes are TRBV6-6 and TRBJ1-2, with D unclear. The V and J ends lost 5 bases and 8 bases respectively, with 9 bases between them. CDR3 length: 11 amino acids. CDR1 MNHNY and CDR2 SVGAGI come from the germline V gene (reference sequence). CDR3 sequence (DNA): TGTGCCAGCAGTCAGGATTACGGCTACACCTTC. Translated: CASSQDYGYTF.